Shown below are 20 T cell receptor beta chains from a single sample sequenced in a study of Ad26.COV2.S vaccination and SARS-CoV-2 variants. Indicated treatment: 19 received Ad26.COV2.S at low or high dose, single or two shots; five or six received placebo; per-sample allocation not given. Vaccine and placebo recipients were sampled on day 63 after the first injection. Clones were read by immunoSEQ multiplex PCR, and TCRdb kept only the in-frame ones, dropping some. Among roughly 300,000 clones listed, about 89% were seen once. Sample: peripheral blood, taken in a trial of Ad26.COV2.S vaccine versus placebo. All receptors derive from a person between 18 and 65 years old who received the Ad26.COV2.S COVID-19 vaccine or a placebo.

The V gene is TRBV27, the J gene TRBJ2-2; TRBD2 might be the D (5 bases). Trimming pared 4 bases from V and 3 bases from J, leaving 15 bases between. Germline-derived CDR1 and CDR2 are MNHEY and SMNVEV (reference sequence). CDR3 length: 16 residues. CDR3 sequence (DNA): TGTGCCAGCAGTTCCTCGGGAAGGGTGGACACCGGGGAGCTGTTTTTT. As protein: CASSSSGRVDTGELFF.

The genes are TRBV5-4 and TRBJ1-1; D remains ambiguous. The germline CDR1 and CDR2 sequences are SGHNT and YYREEE (reference sequence). V was pared by 2 bases and J by 3 bases, with 20 bases between. The CDR3 extends over 17 amino acids. This CDR3 reads CASSFSRLTLEDTEAFF. The CDR3 DNA sequence: TGTGCCAGCAGCTTCTCGCGCCTTACCCTTGAGGACACTGAAGCTTTCTTT.

The chain employs TRBV6-2 or TRBV6-3 and TRBJ1-4; D not certain. CDR1 and CDR2 from the germline V gene are MNHEY and SVGEGT. V was cut by 3 bases and J by 0 bases, with 5 bases left in between. The CDR3 spans 14 residues. CDR3 residues: CASSYSPTNEKLFF. In DNA, the CDR3 is TGTGCCAGCAGTTATAGCCCAACTAATGAAAAACTGTTTTTT.

The sample holds one count of this clone. V and J are TRBV4-2 and TRBJ2-2; no reliable D call. This CDR3 spans 14 amino acids. The V end was cut by 2 bases, the J end by 5 bases, with 9 bases between. The V gene's germline CDR1 is LGHNA and CDR2 YNFKEQ. This CDR3 is CASSQPGLTGELFF. The CDR3 DNA follows: TGTGCCAGCAGCCAACCAGGCCTGACCGGGGAGCTGTTTTTT.

J is TRBJ2-7 and V is TRBV5-8; D is undetermined. The CDR3 runs 14 residues. Trimming stripped 5 bases from V and 5 bases from J, with 17 bases between. From germline, CDR1 is SGHTS and CDR2 YDEGEE. CDR3 loop: CASRLTGSGDEQYF. In DNA form, the CDR3 reads TGTGCCAGCAGGCTTACTGGATCTGGCGACGAGCAGTACTTC. Together with reference TRBV5-8 and TRBJ2-7, the CDR3 gives the full variable domain: EAGVTQSPTHLIKTRGQQATLRCSPISGHTSVYWYQQALGLGLQFLLWYDEGEERNRGNFPPRFSGRQFPNYSSELNVNALELEDSALYLCASRLTGSGDEQYFGPGTRLTVT.

The chain couples TRBV18 to TRBJ2-2; D may correspond to TRBD1 or TRBD2 (5 bases each). Trimming pared 3 bases from V and 0 bases from J, leaving 17 bases between. CDR3 length: 18 amino acids. CDR1 is KGHSH, CDR2 LQKENI, per germline. The CDR3, as DNA: TGTGCCAGCTCACCGATAAGTCCGGGACCCCCGAACACCGGGGAGCTGTTTTTT. Translated, it gives CASSPISPGPPNTGELFF.

The V gene is TRBV7-8, the J gene TRBJ1-1, with D uncertain. The CDR3 is made up of 13 amino acids. The V gene lost 0 bases and the J gene lost 2 bases, with 4 bases spanning the gap. Germline assignment: CDR1 SGHVS and CDR2 FQNEAQ. CDR3 sequence: CASSLAANTEAFF. The CDR3 DNA is TGTGCCAGCAGCTTAGCAGCAAACACTGAAGCTTTCTTT.

This chain links TRBV4-3 with TRBJ1-3; 9 bases fit TRBD1. Trimming at V came to 0 bases and at J to 7 bases, leaving 7 bases not matched to a gene. The CDR3 has 16 amino acids. Germline V gives CDR1 LGHNA, CDR2 YSLEER. CDR3 nucleotides: TGCGCCAGCAGCCAAGACTGGGACAGGGATTACAACACCATATATTTT. Translating gives CASSQDWDRDYNTIYF.

This chain links TRBV4-2 with TRBJ2-3, with D possibly TRBD1 on 5 matching bases. The germline gives CDR1 LGHNA, CDR2 YNFKEQ. CDR3 length: 15 residues. Trimming removed 4 bases at V and 6 bases at J, with 17 bases between. As DNA, the CDR3 is TGTGCCAGCAGCCGGGGCTCTCCCGAAGGGGATACGCAGTATTTT. It translates to CASSRGSPEGDTQYF.

The V call is TRBV2, the J call TRBJ2-3, with TRBD2 as a possible D gene (7 bases). V lost 3 bases and J 6 bases, leaving 19 bases between the germline ends. CDR1 is SNHLY and CDR2 is FYNNEI in the germline V gene. This CDR3 contains 16 residues. The CDR3 sequence: CASSDVGGGTEDTQYF. For the CDR3, the DNA is TGTGCCAGCAGTGATGTAGGGGGGGGCACGGAGGATACGCAGTATTTT. Full variable domain (outside the CDR3, taken from reference TRBV2 and TRBJ2-3): EPEVTQTPSHQVTQMGQEVILRCVPISNHLYFYWYRQILGQKVEFLVSFYNNEISEKSEIFDDQFSVERPDGSNFTLKIRSTKLEDSAMYFCASSDVGGGTEDTQYFGPGTRLTVL.

The V and J genes are TRBV5-5 and TRBJ2-2; 10 positions agree with TRBD2. The CDR3 runs 15 residues. The ends lost 4 bases at V and 3 bases at J; junction bases unmatched: 3. Germline loops: CDR1 SGHKS, CDR2 YYEKEE (reference sequence). The CDR3 region has the DNA TGTGCCAGCAGCCTGACTAGCGGGCACACCGGGGAGCTGTTTTTT. This codes for CASSLTSGHTGELFF.

In this sample, this clone turned up once. The chain employs TRBV6-4 and TRBJ2-7; TRBD2 agrees at 12 bases. CDR3 length equals 16 residues. Germline CDR1 and CDR2: MRHNA and SNTAGT. V was clipped by 5 bases and J by 6 bases; unmatched bases: 11. CDR3: CASSPFLAGGLGEQYF. The CDR3 DNA reads as TGTGCCAGCAGTCCTTTCCTAGCGGGGGGGCTGGGCGAGCAGTACTTC.

This rearrangement joins TRBV18 to TRBJ2-7; D assignment may be TRBD1 or TRBD2 (5 bases each). This CDR3 is built from 13 residues. V was pared by 3 bases and J by 6 bases, with 12 bases between. The V gene's germline CDR1 is KGHSH and CDR2 LQKENI. CDR3 sequence reads: CASSPLGTLEQYF. In nucleotides, the CDR3 is TGTGCCAGCTCACCTTTAGGGACCCTCGAGCAGTACTTC.

V gene TRBV6-5 combines with J gene TRBJ1-2; D gene uncertain. The CDR3 sequence is 14 residues long. Germline-derived CDR1 and CDR2 are MNHEY and SVGAGI. V was pared by 6 bases and J by 4 bases, with 15 bases between. The CDR3 region has the DNA TGTGCCAGCAGGGGAACTTCCCCAATCTATGGCTACACCTTC. Residues: CASRGTSPIYGYTF.

The chain uses TRBV19 and TRBJ2-2; D is perhaps TRBD1 (6 bases). Germline V lookup: CDR1 LNHDA, CDR2 SQIVND (reference sequence). The length of the CDR3 is 14 residues. V lost 8 bases and J lost 4, with 14 bases in between. This chain's CDR3 is CASGTTWATGELFF. The CDR3 nucleotides are TGTGCCAGTGGGACAACGTGGGCCACCGGGGAGCTGTTTTTT. The whole variable domain, filled in from reference TRBV19 and TRBJ2-2, reads DGGITQSPKYLFRKEGQNVTLSCEQNLNHDAMYWYRQDPGQGLRLIYYSQIVNDFQKGDIAEGYSVSREKKESFPLTVTSAQKNPTAFYLCASGTTWATGELFFGEGSRLTVL.

The chain recombines TRBV5-6 with TRBJ1-6; D is possibly TRBD1 (5 bases). V was pared by 4 bases and J by 0 bases, with 17 bases between. Germline V gene lookup returns CDR1 SGHDT and CDR2 YYEEEE. This CDR3 has 18 residues. CDR3 residues: CASSRSQGPSSYNSPLHF. DNA of the CDR3: TGTGCCAGCAGCCGGAGTCAGGGCCCGAGCTCCTATAATTCACCCCTCCACTTT.

The CDR3: CASRRTGATNEKLFF. The CDR3 region has the DNA TGTGCCAGCAGGCGGACAGGGGCAACTAATGAAAAACTGTTTTTT. V usage is TRBV3-1 (or the pseudogene TRBV3-2) and J usage is TRBJ1-4; TRBD1 agrees at 9 bases. Germline CDR1 and CDR2: LGHDT and YNNKEL (reference sequence). This CDR3 region has 15 residues. The V and J ends lost 6 bases and 0 bases, in that order; junction bases with no gene match: 2.

CDR3 in amino acids: CASSSGVSNQPQHF. For the CDR3, the DNA is TGTGCCAGCAGTTCGGGAGTTAGCAATCAGCCCCAGCATTTT. The rearrangement joins TRBV6-5 to TRBJ1-5; D ambiguous. This CDR3 region has 14 residues. The V end lost 4 bases, the J end lost 0 bases, and 7 bases lay between the germline ends. Germline CDR1 reads MNHEY; CDR2 reads SVGAGI.

This sequence joins TRBV2 and TRBJ1-2, with TRBD1 matching over 8 bases. Trimming removed 2 bases from V and 8 bases from J; junction bases left unmatched: 10. Per the germline V gene, CDR1 is SNHLY and CDR2 is FYNNEI. The CDR3 loop spans 15 amino acids. The CDR3 coding sequence is TGTGCCAGCAGTGAACTCCAGGGGGCCGTCTCGGGCTACACCTTC. Translating gives CASSELQGAVSGYTF.

This chain joins TRBV11-1 and TRBJ2-1; 7 bases fit TRBD1. Germline assignment: CDR1 SGHAT and CDR2 FQDESV (reference sequence). J lost 9 bases, V lost 3 bases, and 5 bases had no gene match. This CDR3 is built from 13 residues. For the CDR3, the DNA is TGTGCCAGCAGCTTGACAGGGAGAGCTGAGCAGTTCTTC. Translating it yields CASSLTGRAEQFF.